This is a list of T cell receptor beta chains from one sample in a study of cytomegalovirus exposure and HLA in healthy donors. Sequencing used immunoSEQ multiplex PCR; TCRdb keeps in-frame clones, though not all of them. This sample yields 100,000 to 150,000 clones, of which about 83% are seen a single time; less than 3% belongs to the top ten. The sample comprised PBMCs. The receptors come from a woman aged 40-49 years in good health and CMV-seropositive. Each CDR3 is given without its conserved first and last residue.

CDR3: ASSSDSGRPNTEAF
V: TRBV5-4

CDR3: ASSPPPGGANIQY
V: TRBV19

CDR3: ASSPLKGQGASEQF
V: TRBV18

CDR3: ASSESGYTQY
V: TRBV6-1

CDR3: ASSGQGLAKNIQY
V: TRBV2

CDR3: ASSLGTGVPLGYGYT
V: TRBV23-1

CDR3: ASSVGGLTYNEQF
V: TRBV9

CDR3: ASRRDRNEKLF
V: TRBV5-6

CDR3: ASSSLDRAYNEQF
V: TRBV5-6

CDR3: ASSPDRENTEAF
V: TRBV27

CDR3: ATSSEAGGSFQETQY
V: TRBV15

CDR3: ASSSGLAVETQY
V: TRBV7-2

CDR3: ASSPQGPEQY
V: TRBV5-1

CDR3: ASRSTSGETQETQY
V: TRBV5-1

CDR3: ASSLMGGKKGEQF
V: TRBV7-3

CDR3: ASKDRGAF
V: TRBV6-8

CDR3: ASSIVPGVGNEQY
V: TRBV19

CDR3: ASSYARQGASYGYT
V: TRBV6-5

CDR3: ASSTERRYNEQF
V: TRBV6-6

CDR3: ASSVPLAGGAEQF
V: TRBV9

CDR3: ASRSAYEQY
V: TRBV5-4

CDR3: AWSVQRGGVKNIQY
V: TRBV30

CDR3: ASSVLADSTDTQY
V: TRBV9

CDR3: AWSVNRVNTEAF
V: TRBV30

CDR3: ASSMAGRETQY
V: TRBV5-6

CDR3: ASSRAPNGSPPH
V: TRBV5-6

CDR3: SARTAEAF
V: TRBV20-1

CDR3: ASSLAPDRYTGELF
V: TRBV5-6

CDR3: ASSEPGGTAEAF
V: TRBV5-1

CDR3: ASSLGGGTKTDTQY
V: TRBV7-2

CDR3: ASRAGGTDNEQY
V: TRBV10-2

CDR3: SARLADTQY
V: TRBV20-1

CDR3: ASSREAESEKLF
V: TRBV5-1

CDR3: ASSRQGTNEQF
V: TRBV27

CDR3: ASSLTYRETGANVLT
V: TRBV7-3

CDR3: ASSLGNRGTDTQY
V: TRBV7-9

CDR3: ASSSGPGQTYEQY
V: TRBV5-1

CDR3: ASSVVAGGETQY
V: TRBV9

CDR3: ASSLKRGRRDGYT
V: TRBV2

CDR3: ASSNRRGQRGNTIY
V: TRBV21-1

CDR3: AISESDTGVYGYT
V: TRBV10-3

CDR3: ASSLVRGRENGYT
V: TRBV5-4

CDR3: ASSDLDSLGNQPQH
V: TRBV18

CDR3: ASSLGARGETQY
V: TRBV7-7

CDR3: ASSLRLAGRDEQF
V: TRBV5-1

CDR3: ASGVDRYNSPLH
V: TRBV19

CDR3: AISDPGRNQPQH
V: TRBV10-3

CDR3: ASSPQIRVMDGYT
V: TRBV18

CDR3: ASSVVVVLGGLAYEQY
V: TRBV9

CDR3: ASSFKTGGSYEQY
V: TRBV4-1

CDR3: ASSLSYSGEQF
V: TRBV7-7

CDR3: ASSQDLGRASGRAREQY
V: TRBV4-1

CDR3: ASRGGATYNEQF
V: TRBV6-5

CDR3: ASSEARGRNYGYT
V: TRBV25-1

CDR3: SGVTGIGYT
V: TRBV29-1

CDR3: ASSTQGPSSYNSPLH
V: TRBV19

CDR3: AWSLGQGSNQPQH
V: TRBV30

CDR3: ASSLGAPETQY
V: TRBV5-1